Following are 14 T cell receptor beta chains from one sample sequenced in a study of cytomegalovirus exposure and HLA in healthy donors. Primers for the PCR totalled 60 Vbeta and 13 Jbeta. Clones were sequenced by immunoSEQ multiplex PCR, and TCRdb holds only the in-frame ones, with some missing. The sample holds 99,000 or so clones, about 15% seen once. Sequencing input: PBMCs. These receptors were taken from a female donor in good health and CMV-seronegative.

The J gene is TRBJ2-3, the V gene TRBV6-7; 14 bases align to TRBD2. TRBV6-7 has ORF status, its function being uncertain. Germline trimming cut 2 bases from V and 15 bases from J; bases unmatched to any gene: 25. This CDR3 spans 20 amino acids. The CDR3 sequence: CASSYPGQGIETSGRAWFYF. The CDR3 DNA follows: TGTGCCAGCAGTTACCCCGGGCAGGGGATTGAGACTAGCGGGAGGGCCTGGTTCTATTTT.

This clone showed up just a few times. The rearrangement uses TRBV10-3 and TRBJ1-2; 7 nucleotides align to TRBD1. The CDR3 has 15 residues. The junction had 10 bases not matched to a gene; V was cut back by 4 bases and J by 5 bases. From germline, CDR1 is ENHRY and CDR2 SYGVKD. The CDR3 bases are TGTGCCATCAGTGGGGGACAGACCTCTTCTTATGGCTACACCTTC. Amino acid sequence: CAISGGQTSSYGYTF.

This clone has only a few counts. The chain has TRBV9 and TRBJ1-3; D gene uncertain. CDR1 is SGDLS, CDR2 YYNGEE, per germline. V was trimmed by 0 bases and J by 2 bases, leaving 6 bases between them. CDR3 length: 14 amino acids. DNA of the CDR3: TGTGCCAGCAGCGTAGGGCAGGCTGGAAACACCATATATTTT. Translating gives CASSVGQAGNTIYF.

This clone occurred a few times. V gene TRBV4-3 combines with J gene TRBJ1-1, with D tentatively TRBD1 (6 bases). The germline CDR1 and CDR2 sequences are LGHNA and YSLEER. The ends were cut back, 0 bases at V and 6 bases at J, with 11 bases in the middle. The CDR3 has 14 amino acids. CDR3 protein: CASSQESGGPEAFF. The DNA of the CDR3 is TGCGCCAGCAGCCAAGAGTCGGGGGGCCCTGAAGCTTTCTTT.

The chain joins TRBV5-1 to TRBJ2-7; TRBD2 aligns across 14 bases. The CDR3 contains 18 residues. J gave up 4 bases and V 4 bases, and 13 bases lay outside the gene matches. Germline loops: CDR1 SGHRS, CDR2 YFSETQ. The CDR3 sequence: CASSPAGTSGRERYEQYF. The CDR3 region has the DNA TGCGCCAGCAGCCCAGCCGGGACTAGCGGGAGAGAGAGGTACGAGCAGTACTTC.

J is TRBJ2-4 and V is TRBV29-1, with 8 bases aligning to TRBD2. Germline CDR1 and CDR2: SQVTM and ANQGSEA. The CDR3 has 11 amino acids. V lost 3 bases and J lost 8; bases outside the gene matches: 0. CDR3 coding DNA: TGCAGCGTTGACGGGGGGGACATTCAGTACTTC. Amino acid sequence: CSVDGGDIQYF. The full variable domain, with the rest looked up from reference TRBV29-1 and TRBJ2-4, is SAVISQKPSRDICQRGTSLTIQCQVDSQVTMMFWYRQQPGQSLTLIATANQGSEATYESGFVIDKFPISRPNLTFSTLTVSNMSPEDSSIYLCSVDGGDIQYFGAGTRLSVL.

This clone came up a few times. This chain joins TRBV6-5 and TRBJ1-2; 9 bases agree with TRBD1. The CDR3 spans 14 residues. V dropped 8 bases and J dropped 7; count of bases not matched to a gene: 11. CDR1 is MNHEY and CDR2 is SVGAGI in the germline V gene. CDR3 loop: CASRGWTGASGYTF. The CDR3 nucleotides read TGTGCCAGCCGCGGGTGGACAGGGGCTTCTGGCTACACCTTC.

Only a few counts were recorded for this clone. The rearrangement links TRBV28 to TRBJ2-3; 9 bases line up with TRBD2. CDR1 MDHEN and CDR2 SYDVKM come from the germline V gene. V was clipped by 8 bases and J by 4 bases; unmatched bases: 10. The CDR3 length is 15 residues. CDR3 DNA: TGTGCCAGCCCCCCCCGCGGGGGGGCTGCAGATACGCAGTATTTT. Protein sequence: CASPPRGGAADTQYF.

This clone has only a few counts. This rearrangement joins TRBV6-5 to TRBJ2-1; D remains unclear. Germline V gene sequence: CDR1 MNHEY, CDR2 SVGAGI. V lost 4 bases and J lost 7, with 14 bases in between. This CDR3 spans 14 amino acids. As DNA, the CDR3 is TGTGCCAGCAGTTCACTTGAAGGAGTGAATGAGCAGTTCTTC. This sequence encodes CASSSLEGVNEQFF.

The sample holds a few counts of this clone. The chain recombines TRBV5-4 with TRBJ1-1; 11 nucleotides align to TRBD1. CDR3 length: 18 amino acids. Trimming cost V 4 bases and J 2 bases; bases outside gene matches: 13. Germline V gene lookup returns CDR1 SGHNT and CDR2 YYREEE (reference sequence). Here the CDR3 DNA reads TGTGCCAGCAGCCCGACCCGAGGACAGGGGGCAGAAAACACTGAAGCTTTCTTT. Protein product: CASSPTRGQGAENTEAFF.

This clone appeared a few times. This chain uses TRBV5-1 with TRBJ2-5, with a tentative D call TRBD2 (6 bases). Germline CDR1 SGHRS, CDR2 YFSETQ. The CDR3 runs to 14 residues. Between the trimmed V and J ends, which lost 0 bases and 5 bases, there was a span of 11 bases. This CDR3 reads CASSLASGVETQYF. The CDR3 nucleotides read TGCGCCAGCAGCTTGGCCTCGGGGGTGGAGACCCAGTACTTC. Drawing the rest from reference TRBV5-1 and TRBJ2-5, the complete variable domain is KAGVTQTPRYLIKTRGQQVTLSCSPISGHRSVSWYQQTPGQGLQFLFEYFSETQRNKGNFPGRFSGRQFSNSRSEMNVSTLELGDSALYLCASSLASGVETQYFGPGTRLLVL.

This clone was seen only a few times. The chain is built from TRBV5-6 and TRBJ2-2, with 7 bases matching TRBD1. The CDR3 sequence is 16 residues long. The germline V gene has CDR1 SGHDT and CDR2 YYEEEE. V was pared by 2 bases and J by 5 bases, with 9 bases of the junction left unmatched. In DNA form, the CDR3 reads TGTGCCAGCAGCTTTCCCCGGGACAGACTGACCGGGGAGCTGTTTTTT. This gives the protein CASSFPRDRLTGELFF.

V and J are TRBV7-3 and TRBJ2-1, with a weak D call TRBD1 (5 bases). V lost 5 bases and J lost 5, with 13 bases in between. CDR3 length equals 14 residues. Germline V gene data show CDR1 as SGHTA and CDR2 as FQGTGA. The CDR3 here is CASSQGRSHNEQFF. In nucleotides, the CDR3 is TGTGCCAGCAGCCAGGGAAGGAGCCACAATGAGCAGTTCTTC.

This chain uses TRBV9 with TRBJ2-1; 7 nucleotides match TRBD2. The CDR3 runs 15 residues. V shed 1 base, J shed 2 bases, and the junction held 3 bases outside the gene matches. In germline, CDR1 is SGDLS, CDR2 YYNGEE. The CDR3 nucleotides read TGTGCCAGCAGCGTACGGCGGGAGCCCTACAATGAGCAGTTCTTC. The encoded protein is CASSVRREPYNEQFF.